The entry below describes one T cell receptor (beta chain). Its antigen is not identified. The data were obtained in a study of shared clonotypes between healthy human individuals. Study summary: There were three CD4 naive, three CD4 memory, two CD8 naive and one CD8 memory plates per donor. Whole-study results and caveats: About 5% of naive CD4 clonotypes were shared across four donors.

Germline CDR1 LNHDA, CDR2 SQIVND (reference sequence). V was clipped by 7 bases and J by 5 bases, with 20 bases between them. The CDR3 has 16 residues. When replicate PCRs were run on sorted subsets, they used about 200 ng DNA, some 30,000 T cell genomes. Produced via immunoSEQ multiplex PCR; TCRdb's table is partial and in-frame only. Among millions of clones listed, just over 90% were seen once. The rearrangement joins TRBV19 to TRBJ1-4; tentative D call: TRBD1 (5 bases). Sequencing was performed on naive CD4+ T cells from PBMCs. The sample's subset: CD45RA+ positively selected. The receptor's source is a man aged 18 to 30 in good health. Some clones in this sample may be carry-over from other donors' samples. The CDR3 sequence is CASTLYPGRRNEKLFF. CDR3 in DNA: TGTGCCAGTACCTTATACCCGGGACGACGGAATGAAAAACTGTTTTTT.